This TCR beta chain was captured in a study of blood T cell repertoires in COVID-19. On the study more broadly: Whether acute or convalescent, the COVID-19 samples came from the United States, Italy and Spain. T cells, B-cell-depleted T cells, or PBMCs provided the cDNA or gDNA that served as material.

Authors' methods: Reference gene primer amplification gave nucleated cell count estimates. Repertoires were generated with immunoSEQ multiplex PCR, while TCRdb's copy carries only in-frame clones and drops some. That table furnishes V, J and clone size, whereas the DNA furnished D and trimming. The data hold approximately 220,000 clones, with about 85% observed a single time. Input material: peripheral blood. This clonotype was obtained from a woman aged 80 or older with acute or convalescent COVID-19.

The CDR3 bases are TGTGCCAGCGACAGGGCCACTGAAGCTTTCTTT. This encodes CASDRATEAFF. The genes are TRBV6-5 and TRBJ1-1; the match to TRBD1 covers 7 bases. Trimming removed 8 bases from V and 4 bases from J; junction bases left unmatched: 1. Per germline, CDR1 MNHEY and CDR2 SVGAGI. The CDR3 runs 11 residues.